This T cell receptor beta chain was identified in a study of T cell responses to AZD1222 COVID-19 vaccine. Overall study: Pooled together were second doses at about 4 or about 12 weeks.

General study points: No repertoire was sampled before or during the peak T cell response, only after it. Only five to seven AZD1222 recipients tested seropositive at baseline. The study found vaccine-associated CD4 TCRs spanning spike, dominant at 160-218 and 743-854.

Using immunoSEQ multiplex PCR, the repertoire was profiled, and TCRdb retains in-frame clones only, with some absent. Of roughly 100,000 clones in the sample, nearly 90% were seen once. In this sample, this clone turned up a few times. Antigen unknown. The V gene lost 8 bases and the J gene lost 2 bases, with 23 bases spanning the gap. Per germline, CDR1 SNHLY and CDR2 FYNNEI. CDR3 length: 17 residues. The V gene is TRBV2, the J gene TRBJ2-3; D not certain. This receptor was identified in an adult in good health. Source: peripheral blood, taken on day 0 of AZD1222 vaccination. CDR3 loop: CASSSLPGPTPTDTQYF. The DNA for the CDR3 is TGTGCCAGCTCCTCTTTACCGGGCCCCACACCCACAGATACGCAGTATTTT. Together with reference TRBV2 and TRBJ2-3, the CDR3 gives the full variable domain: EPEVTQTPSHQVTQMGQEVILRCVPISNHLYFYWYRQILGQKVEFLVSFYNNEISEKSEIFDDQFSVERPDGSNFTLKIRSTKLEDSAMYFCASSSLPGPTPTDTQYFGPGTRLTVL.